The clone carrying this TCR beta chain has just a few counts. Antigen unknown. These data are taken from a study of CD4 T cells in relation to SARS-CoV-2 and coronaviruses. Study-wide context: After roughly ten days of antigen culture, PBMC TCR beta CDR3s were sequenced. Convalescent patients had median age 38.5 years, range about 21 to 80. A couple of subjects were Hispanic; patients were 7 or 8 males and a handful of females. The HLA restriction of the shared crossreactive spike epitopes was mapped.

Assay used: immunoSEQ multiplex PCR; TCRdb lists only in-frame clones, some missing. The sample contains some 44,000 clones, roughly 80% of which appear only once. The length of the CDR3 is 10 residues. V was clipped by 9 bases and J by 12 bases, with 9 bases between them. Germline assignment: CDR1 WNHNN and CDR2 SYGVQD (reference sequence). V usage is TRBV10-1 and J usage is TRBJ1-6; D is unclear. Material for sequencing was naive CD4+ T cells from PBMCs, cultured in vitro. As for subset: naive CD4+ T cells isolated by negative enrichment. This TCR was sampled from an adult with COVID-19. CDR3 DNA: TGCGCCAGTGGGCAGGAACCCCTCCACTTT. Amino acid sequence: CASGQEPLHF.